These 16 T cell receptor beta chains share one sample of origin, sequenced in a study of shared clonotypes between healthy human individuals. Libraries were prepared by immunoSEQ multiplex PCR; TCRdb keeps only in-frame clonotypes and omits some of them. The profile shows millions of clones, over 85% of them singletons. Sequencing used naive CD4+ T cells sorted from blood. This sample's subset: CD45RA+ positively selected. The source is a man aged 18 to 30 in good health.

In the case of this clone: Other DNA sequences of this sample code for an identical CDR3. The V call is TRBV10-3, the J call TRBJ1-2; possible D gene TRBD1, 5 bases. This CDR3 is built from 15 residues. Germline loops: CDR1 ENHRY, CDR2 SYGVKD. The ends were cut back, 2 bases at V and 0 bases at J, with 10 bases in the middle. CDR3 protein: CAISEGAGANYGYTF. In DNA form, the CDR3 reads TGTGCCATCAGTGAGGGGGCTGGGGCTAACTATGGCTACACCTTC.

The J gene is TRBJ1-5, the V gene TRBV7-8; TRBD1 aligns across 10 bases. Trimming at V came to 4 bases and at J to 9 bases, leaving 6 bases not matched to a gene. Germline CDR1 SGHVS, CDR2 FQNEAQ. The CDR3 runs 14 residues. CDR3 sequence (DNA): TGTGCCAGCAGCTGGGACAGGGGTTTAGGGCCCCAGCATTTT. This translates into CASSWDRGLGPQHF.

The chain combines TRBV5-1 with TRBJ1-5, with 8 bases identical to TRBD1. Trimming cost V 4 bases and J 3 bases; bases outside gene matches: 6. Germline lookup yields CDR1 SGHRS and CDR2 YFSETQ. The CDR3 loop spans 15 amino acids. This CDR3 reads CASSPGQGFNQPQHF. The CDR3 bases are TGCGCCAGCAGCCCCGGACAGGGCTTCAATCAGCCCCAGCATTTT.

This rearrangement joins TRBV28 to TRBJ1-2; D is perhaps TRBD1 (5 bases). V lost 3 bases to trimming and J lost 4 bases, with 12 bases between them. CDR3 length equals 14 residues. Germline values: CDR1 MDHEN, CDR2 SYDVKM. CDR3 region: CASSFPGAVYGYTF. The CDR3 DNA sequence: TGTGCCAGCAGTTTCCCTGGGGCAGTCTATGGCTACACCTTC.

V usage is TRBV19 and J usage is TRBJ1-6; the D gene is possibly TRBD1 (6 bases). This CDR3 region has 14 residues. V gave up 8 bases and J gave up 5 bases, with 13 bases separating them. CDR1 LNHDA and CDR2 SQIVND come from the germline V gene (reference sequence). The CDR3 sequence is CASGLEGDNSPLHF. The CDR3 DNA reads as TGTGCCAGTGGTCTGGAGGGGGATAATTCACCCCTCCACTTT. The full variable domain, rest sourced from reference TRBV19 and TRBJ1-6, is DGGITQSPKYLFRKEGQNVTLSCEQNLNHDAMYWYRQDPGQGLRLIYYSQIVNDFQKGDIAEGYSVSREKKESFPLTVTSAQKNPTAFYLCASGLEGDNSPLHFGNGTRLTVT.

The J gene is TRBJ1-1, the V gene TRBV10-2; weak D call: TRBD1 (6 bases). Germline V CDR1 and CDR2: WSHSY, SAAADI. The CDR3 spans 13 residues. V shed 7 bases and J shed 11 bases, with 20 bases lying between them. The CDR3 DNA reads TGCGCCAGCACTTCGATCGGGGGGCTGGGGGCTTTCTTT. Translated: CASTSIGGLGAFF.

Of note for this clone: The limits of the CDR3 on the DNA are not certain, so only TCRdb's listed CDR3 is given. The chain is built from TRBV7-5 and TRBJ1-1; the table's D call TRBD1 went unverified against the DNA. TRBV7-5 constitutes a pseudogene. The CDR3 spans 14 residues, counting both ends. This CDR3 is CARSVGRGNTEAFF.

With regard to this clone: This may be a read error: a much more frequent sequence differs by one nucleotide. The chain links TRBV6-5 to TRBJ2-7; 11 bases map to TRBD2. CDR1 is MNHEY, CDR2 SVGAGI, per germline. CDR3 length equals 16 residues. The CDR3 spells CASSYGGTSGSYGQYF. For the CDR3, the DNA is TGTGCCAGCAGTTACGGCGGGACTAGCGGCTCCTACGGGCAGTACTTC.

This chain uses TRBV28 with TRBJ1-2; a possible D gene is TRBD1 (5 bases). Germline V gene sequence: CDR1 MDHEN, CDR2 SYDVKM. The CDR3 spans 12 residues. V lost 7 bases and J 7 bases, leaving 13 bases between the germline ends. CDR3 sequence (DNA): TGTGCCAGCAAGGGGCAGGTTGTTGGCTACACCTTC. Translation gives CASKGQVVGYTF.

The gene calls are TRBV4-3 and TRBJ2-7; TRBD2 matches 11 bases. Germline values: CDR1 LGHNA, CDR2 YSLEER. This CDR3 has 15 amino acids. V shed 0 bases, J shed 7 bases, and the junction held 5 bases outside the gene matches. The CDR3 DNA reads as TGCGCCAGCAGCCAAGATCCTAGCGGGAGGTTTGAGCAGTACTTC. Amino acid sequence: CASSQDPSGRFEQYF.

The chain combines TRBV23-1 with TRBJ2-7; 7 bases map to TRBD1. TRBV23-1 is treated as an ORF (open reading frame) with a function not yet certain. This CDR3 comprises 16 residues. The V gene end was trimmed by 0 bases and the J gene end by 3 bases; junction bases not matched to a gene: 8. In nucleotides, the CDR3 is TGCGCCAGCAGTCAATCGGTACAGGGGACCCTCTACGAGCAGTACTTC. Protein sequence: CASSQSVQGTLYEQYF.

This chain links TRBV2 with TRBJ2-4, with D possibly matching TRBD1 (6 bases). The CDR3 has 13 residues. V was clipped by 4 bases and J by 10 bases, with 14 bases between them. Germline CDR1 is SNHLY and CDR2 is FYNNEI. CDR3 DNA: TGTGCCAGCAGTGGACAGGTGGATGGGATTCAGTACTTC. It yields the protein CASSGQVDGIQYF.

V is TRBV7-2 and J is TRBJ2-1; 8 positions agree with TRBD2. The V and J ends lost 5 bases and 6 bases, in that order; junction bases with no gene match: 6. This CDR3 is 14 amino acids long. Germline V lookup: CDR1 SGHTA, CDR2 FQGNSA. The CDR3 here is CASSRGTSFNEQFF. Written as DNA, the CDR3 is TGTGCCAGCAGCCGCGGGACTAGTTTCAATGAGCAGTTCTTC.

This rearrangement joins TRBV9 to TRBJ1-2; TRBD1 agrees at 8 bases. The V gene's germline CDR1 is SGDLS and CDR2 YYNGEE. CDR3 size: 17 residues. V was clipped by 0 bases and J by 4 bases; unmatched bases: 11. As DNA, the CDR3 is TGTGCCAGCAGCGTAGGACAGGGGACCTACGAATCCTATGGCTACACCTTC. Translated: CASSVGQGTYESYGYTF.

The V and J genes are TRBV28 and TRBJ2-3; TRBD1 matches 11 bases. V dropped 10 bases and J dropped 7; count of bases not matched to a gene: 10. The germline CDR1 and CDR2 sequences are MDHEN and SYDVKM. The CDR3 covers 14 residues. CDR3 nucleotides: TGTGCCACCGGACAGGGGGCTCCTCCTTATACGCAGTATTTT. Amino acid sequence: CATGQGAPPYTQYF.

Notes on this clone: This same CDR3 is encoded by further DNA sequences in the sample. The J gene is TRBJ2-5, the V gene TRBV10-3, with 10 nucleotides matching TRBD1. The V segment lost 5 bases and the J segment 4 bases; nucleotides outside the gene matches: 7. Germline assignment: CDR1 ENHRY and CDR2 SYGVKD. The CDR3 is made up of 15 amino acids. This CDR3 reads CAISPTGGAGETQYF. The CDR3 DNA reads TGTGCCATCAGTCCGACAGGGGGCGCGGGAGAGACCCAGTACTTC.